A selection of T cell receptor beta chains follows, all from one sample in a study of vaccination and CD4 T cells after COVID-19. MiXCR, applied by TCRdb to the PCR reads, yields one record per CDR3 protein. The sample lists about 19,000 distinct CDR3 sequences, roughly 50% seen once, with about a sixth in the top ten. These receptors have no identified antigens. This specimen consisted of CD4+ T cells from blood, cultured in vitro, obtained before SARS-CoV-2 vaccination. These receptors were collected from a human donor who had recovered from COVID-19. Both conserved end residues are part of each CDR3. A D gene is named only where the DNA matches it firmly. Part of the rows lack a size; the others show once, few, many or a class for expanded clones.

size	V	J	length	D	CDR3	DNA
NA	TRBV19	TRBJ2-3	18	NA	CASSPRIITTGAQATQYF	TGTGCCAGTAGTCCACGAATTATAACAACCGGGGCCCAGGCTACGCAGTATTTT
NA	TRBV6-2/TRBV6-3	TRBJ1-5	15	TRBD1	CASRLGQHSNQPQHF	TGTGCCAGCAGACTGGGACAGCATAGCAATCAGCCCCAGCATTTT
NA	TRBV20-1	TRBJ1-6	13	NA	CSARDWSDSPLHF	TGCAGTGCTAGAGATTGGTCGGATTCACCCCTCCACTTT
NA	TRBV6-5	TRBJ1-4	14	NA	CASSSSRGAEKLFF	TGTGCCAGCAGTTCCTCCCGGGGGGCGGAAAAACTGTTTTTT
NA	TRBV24-1	TRBJ1-2	16	NA	CATSDWMCVNILGYTF	TGTGCCACCAGTGATTGGATGTGTGTAAATATTCTCGGCTACACCTTC
NA	TRBV2	TRBJ1-5	15	NA	CASSGDRSGNQPQHF	TGTGCCAGCAGTGGAGACAGGTCTGGGAATCAGCCCCAGCATTTT
few	TRBV12-3/TRBV12-4	TRBJ2-2	14	NA	CASRRGQVLGELFF	TGTGCCAGCAGGAGGGGCCAGGTCCTCGGGGAGCTGTTTTTT
NA	TRBV7-6	TRBJ2-7	18	NA	CASSPLGSVARLSYEQYF	TGTGCCAGCAGCCCTCTCGGTTCGGTCGCGCGCCTCTCCTACGAGCAGTACTTC
NA	TRBV11-2	TRBJ1-6	14	NA	CASSLRSYNSPLHF	TGTGCCAGCAGCTTGCGCTCCTATAATTCACCCCTCCACTTT
NA	TRBV2	TRBJ1-2	14	TRBD1	CASSPGQGPLGYTF	TGTGCCAGCAGTCCAGGACAGGGTCCTCTAGGCTACACCTTC
NA	TRBV4-1	TRBJ1-5	17	TRBD1	CASSQLPGQGLNQPQHF	TGTGCCAGCAGCCAACTACCGGGACAGGGCCTCAATCAGCCCCAGCATTTT
NA	TRBV5-5	TRBJ1-6	15	NA	CASSLVPGSNSPLHF	TGTGCCAGCAGCTTGGTCCCGGGATCTAATTCACCCCTCCACTTT
NA	TRBV27	TRBJ2-1	13	NA	CASRPGLYNEQFF	TGTGCCAGCAGACCCGGACTGTACAATGAGCAGTTCTTC
NA	TRBV12-3/TRBV12-4	TRBJ1-5	15	TRBD1	CASSLNRGIDQPQHF	TGTGCCAGCAGTTTAAACAGGGGGATCGATCAGCCCCAGCATTTT
few	TRBV10-3	TRBJ1-6	14	NA	CAIAVEAYNSPLHF	TGTGCCATCGCCGTGGAAGCTTATAATTCACCCCTCCACTTT
once	TRBV28	TRBJ1-2	12	NA	CASSSLRQGYTF	TGTGCCAGCAGTTCACTCCGGCAGGGGTACACCTTC
NA	TRBV7-9	TRBJ2-1	13	NA	CASSFMMGNEQFF	TGTGCCAGCAGCTTCATGATGGGCAATGAGCAGTTCTTC
NA	TRBV10-2	TRBJ1-1	14	NA	CASSGGGTGRSAFF	TGCGCCAGCAGTGGGGGGGGTACGGGTCGATCGGCTTTCTTT
few	TRBV28	TRBJ1-2	14	NA	CASTSGGANYGYTF	TGTGCCAGCACCTCGGGAGGGGCTAACTATGGCTACACCTTC
NA	TRBV6-1	TRBJ1-2	13	NA	CASEAIRGVSYTF	TGTGCCTCTGAAGCTATCCGGGGCGTGAGCTACACCTTC
NA	TRBV20-1	TRBJ2-3	15	NA	CSASWLAASTDTQYF	TGCAGTGCTAGTTGGCTAGCAGCCTCCACAGATACGCAGTATTTT
NA	TRBV7-2	TRBJ1-6	17	NA	CASSLEGISSYNSPLHF	TGTGCCAGCAGCTTAGAGGGCATTAGCTCCTATAATTCACCCCTCCACTTT
once	TRBV6-2/TRBV6-3	TRBJ2-7	15	NA	CASSYSLLSSHEQYF	TGTGCCAGCAGTTACTCGTTATTGTCCAGCCACGAGCAGTACTTC
NA	TRBV7-9	TRBJ1-1	14	NA	CASSLQGRSTEAFF	TGTGCCAGCAGCCTCCAGGGCCGGAGCACTGAAGCTTTCTTT
once	TRBV20-1	TRBJ2-5	13	NA	CSARDRPEGTQYF	TGCAGTGCTAGAGACAGGCCCGAGGGGACCCAGTACTTC
NA	TRBV2	TRBJ1-2	14	NA	CASRSTVTNYGYTF	TGTGCCAGCCGGTCGACAGTTACTAACTATGGCTACACCTTC
NA	TRBV15	TRBJ1-2	13	NA	CATSRAGSYGYTF	TGTGCCACCAGCAGAGCGGGATCTTATGGCTACACCTTC
NA	TRBV7-9	TRBJ2-5	15	NA	CASSLEETGRETQYF	TGTGCCAGCAGCTTAGAAGAAACAGGGCGCGAGACCCAGTACTTC
NA	TRBV7-2	TRBJ2-7	14	TRBD2	CASSLGRGAYEQYF	TGTGCCAGCAGTCTCGGACGGGGGGCCTACGAGCAGTACTTC
few	TRBV5-4	TRBJ1-2	15	TRBD1	CASSRGQGVDYGYTF	TGTGCCAGCAGCCGAGGACAGGGTGTCGACTATGGCTACACCTTC
few	TRBV24-1	TRBJ1-2	16	TRBD1	CATSGTAGTALYGYTF	TGTGCCACCTCCGGGACTGCCGGGACAGCCCTCTATGGCTACACCTTC
once	TRBV6-1	TRBJ2-7	13	TRBD2	CASQRGNNYEQYF	TGTGCCAGCCAGCGGGGGAATAACTACGAGCAGTACTTC
NA	TRBV27	TRBJ2-2	12	NA	CASSFRAGELFF	TGTGCCAGCAGTTTTAGGGCCGGGGAGCTGTTTTTT
NA	TRBV6-2/TRBV6-3	TRBJ2-1	14	TRBD1	CASERTGPYNEQFF	TGTGCCAGCGAGCGGACAGGGCCCTACAATGAGCAGTTCTTC
NA	TRBV7-8	TRBJ1-2	15	NA	CASSLEFWGGDGYTF	TGTGCCAGCAGCTTAGAATTTTGGGGGGGGGATGGCTACACCTTC
NA	TRBV15	TRBJ2-7	14	NA	CATSDTREPGVQYF	TGTGCCACCAGCGATACGCGGGAACCGGGTGTGCAGTACTTC
few	TRBV7-3	TRBJ2-2	12	NA	CASRSSTGELFF	TGTGCCAGCAGGAGTAGCACCGGGGAGCTGTTTTTT
NA	TRBV5-1	TRBJ1-1	15	TRBD1	CASSTHRGENTEAFF	TGCGCCAGCAGTACGCACAGGGGGGAGAACACTGAAGCTTTCTTT
NA	TRBV12-3/TRBV12-4	TRBJ1-1	14	NA	CASSPLDGNTEAFF	TGTGCCAGCAGTCCCCTCGACGGGAACACTGAAGCTTTCTTT
few	TRBV20-1	TRBJ2-2	15	TRBD2	CSAISGRPHTGELFF	TGCAGTGCCATTAGCGGGAGACCCCACACCGGGGAGCTGTTTTTT
NA	TRBV11-3	TRBJ1-2	13	NA	CASSLLTGGGYTF	TGTGCCAGCAGCTTACTCACAGGCGGTGGCTACACCTTC
NA	TRBV15	TRBJ2-4	16	NA	CATSRGGGVAKNIQYF	TGTGCCACCAGCAGGGGGGGCGGGGTAGCCAAAAACATTCAGTACTTC
NA	TRBV6-5	TRBJ2-7	15	NA	CASSYSIQGSYEQYF	TGTGCCAGCAGTTACTCGATACAGGGTTCCTACGAGCAGTACTTC
NA	TRBV6-1	TRBJ1-5	14	TRBD1	CASSPTGGNQPQHF	TGTGCCAGCAGCCCGACAGGGGGCAATCAGCCCCAGCATTTT
NA	TRBV28	TRBJ2-3	18	TRBD2	CASSLLSLSSGSTDTQYF	TGTGCCAGCAGTTTATTGTCCCTCTCTAGCGGGAGCACAGATACGCAGTATTTT